The sequence of this T cell receptor beta chain was determined in a study of T-cell reconstitution after alpha-beta-depleted transplantation in children. Unique molecular identifiers were used to barcode this TCRbeta library. TCRdb processed the PCR reads anew with MiXCR; each CDR3 protein has one entry. Seen here are about 460,000 distinct CDR3 sequences, around 13% observed once, and the top ten hold roughly 5.4%. The CDR3 totals 13 residues. The germline gives CDR1 SGHTA, CDR2 FQGTGA. The V end lost 5 bases, the J end lost 5 bases, and 10 bases lay between the germline ends. The material sequenced was PBMCs from the stem cell graft donor, taken from the stem cell graft. The gene calls are TRBV7-3 and TRBJ2-1, with D maybe TRBD2 (5 bases). This clonotype originated in a human donor who donated a stem cell graft to a child with combined immunodeficiency. The chain's CDR3 is CASSPVGNNEQFF. CDR3 nucleotides: TGTGCCAGCAGCCCCGTCGGGAACAATGAGCAGTTCTTC.